These 10 T cell receptor beta chains share one sample of origin, sequenced in a study of blood T cells in healthy people across ages. The authors ran a second PCR of roughly 7 to 11 cycles using a sample-barcoded 5' primer and a J-beta primer mix. TCRdb used MiXCR to reprocess the 5' RACE reads, holding one entry per CDR3 protein. The sample has 1.5 million to 2 million distinct CDR3 sequences; more than 35% are singletons. The sequencing input was blood. These receptors were collected from a human donor in good health.

This rearrangement joins TRBV10-2 to TRBJ2-5; D gene ambiguous. Germline lookup yields CDR1 WSHSY and CDR2 SAAADI. V was shortened by 7 bases and J by 5 bases, with 14 bases between the two germline ends. The CDR3 is made up of 13 amino acids. CDR3: CASKGSSDETQYF. The CDR3 bases are TGCGCCAGCAAAGGGTCCTCAGACGAGACCCAGTACTTC.

The chain has TRBV29-1 and TRBJ2-3; D perhaps matches TRBD1 (6 bases). This CDR3 has 13 residues. Germline values: CDR1 SQVTM, CDR2 ANQGSEA. The V and J ends lost 6 bases and 1 base respectively, with 11 bases between them. CDR3 protein: CSVRAGGTDTQYF. CDR3 coding DNA: TGCAGCGTCCGAGCAGGGGGCACAGATACGCAGTATTTT.

The gene calls are TRBV15 and TRBJ2-7, with D perhaps matching TRBD2 (5 bases). V dropped 0 bases and J dropped 0 bases, with 12 bases sitting between them. The CDR3 is 16 amino acids. Germline CDR1 is LNHNV and CDR2 is YYDKDF (reference sequence). The CDR3 DNA is TGTGCCACCAGCAGAGACGCGGGCCATAGCTCCTACGAGCAGTACTTC. This sequence encodes CATSRDAGHSSYEQYF.

CDR3 sequence: CASSHGTGTNEQYF. In nucleotides, the CDR3 is TGTGCCAGCAGCCATGGGACAGGGACAAATGAGCAGTACTTC. V and J are TRBV3-1 and TRBJ2-7; 9 bases align to TRBD1. CDR1 is LGHDT and CDR2 is YNNKEL in the germline V gene (reference sequence). This CDR3 comprises 14 residues. V lost 3 bases, J lost 7 bases, and 7 bases stayed unmatched.

There are a few counts of this clonotype. The junction departs from the called germline gene at one end, perhaps through a read error. The chain recombines TRBV9 with TRBJ2-3; D ambiguous. The CDR3 consists of 14 residues. Germline CDR1 reads SGDLS; CDR2 reads YYNGEE. CDR3 residues: CASSPLARTDTRYF. DNA of the CDR3: TGTGCCAGCAGCCCCTTGGCCCGCACAGATACGCGGTATTTT.

This clonotype was found a few times. The V and J genes are TRBV7-2 and TRBJ2-5; 7 bases fit TRBD2. V was clipped by 5 bases and J by 4 bases; unmatched bases: 13. The CDR3 runs 16 residues. Germline V gives CDR1 SGHTA, CDR2 FQGNSA. The CDR3 DNA reads TGTGCCAGCAGCCCGCCGGGACTATTAAGGCTAGAGACCCAGTACTTC. It yields the protein CASSPPGLLRLETQYF.

In its sample, this clonotype was seen a few times. This chain links TRBV20-1 with TRBJ2-3, with D hard to call. The CDR3 covers 11 residues. V was pared by 6 bases and J by 14 bases, with 18 bases between. Germline V gene lookup returns CDR1 DFQATT and CDR2 SNEGSKA (reference sequence). This chain's CDR3 is CSAPIGSRWYF. DNA for the CDR3: TGCAGTGCCCCTATCGGGTCTCGGTGGTATTTT.

A few counts support this clonotype. The rearrangement uses TRBV7-2 and TRBJ2-7; D might be TRBD1 (6 bases). Germline CDR1 reads SGHTA; CDR2 reads FQGNSA. V was cut by 4 bases and J by 2 bases, with 15 bases left in between. This CDR3 has 15 amino acids. CDR3 nucleotides: TGTGCCAGCAGCTCACAGGGCTCTCGTACCTACGAGCAGTACTTC. Protein sequence: CASSSQGSRTYEQYF.

CDR3: CASSVGRSPNYGYTF. The DNA for the CDR3 is TGTGCCAGCAGCGTTGGGCGATCCCCTAACTATGGCTACACCTTC. J is TRBJ1-2 and V is TRBV9; no firm D call. This CDR3 spans 15 amino acids. With 2 bases removed from V and 0 bases from J, the gap between germline ends came to 11 bases. CDR1 and CDR2 from the germline V gene are SGDLS and YYNGEE.

This clonotype was seen once. This chain uses TRBV27 with TRBJ2-3, with 7 nucleotides matching TRBD2. Germline lookup yields CDR1 MNHEY and CDR2 SMNVEV (reference sequence). V shed 2 bases and J 4 bases; nucleotides not matched to a gene: 12. The length of the CDR3 is 17 residues. The CDR3: CASSLLPGLRDADTQYF. The CDR3 DNA sequence: TGTGCCAGCAGTTTACTTCCGGGACTAAGGGATGCAGATACGCAGTATTTT.